This TCR beta chain was retrieved from a study of T cells expressing NK-cell markers. About the research overall: The TCR beta repertoires were obtained from sorted CD3+CD56+NKG2C+, CD3+CD56+NKG2C- and CD3+CD56-NKG2C+ T cells. The eight sequenced donors comprised seven who were HCMV-seropositive and one who was seronegative. General study findings and limits: For a few donors, these clonotypes were likewise the leading ones in the CD3+CD56-NKG2C+ fraction.

The CDR3 is 15 residues long. Germline V lookup: CDR1 MNHNS, CDR2 SASEGT. 5'RACE template switching built TCR beta cDNA with unique molecular identifiers. TCRdb re-called the 5' RACE reads and gives one entry per CDR3 protein, without DNA. This table lists roughly 150,000 distinct CDR3 sequences. A remark on this clonotype: Its specificity is not known.

The clonotype comes from a woman aged 18-70 years in good health. The gene calls are TRBV6-1 and TRBJ2-1; as DNA is missing, the TRBD1 call by TCRdb cannot be tested. The specimen was blood T cells: a sorted CD56 or NKG2C T cell subset, CD4+ or CD8+ T cells, or bulk PBMC T cells (not recorded which). This CDR3 reads CASARGQGGDNEQFF.